This T cell receptor (beta chain) is drawn from a study of blood T cell repertoires in COVID-19. Across the study: Sites in the United States, Italy and Spain provided acute and convalescent COVID-19 samples. Nucleic acid was either cDNA or gDNA, and it came from T cells, B-cell-depleted T cells, or PBMCs.

This clone was seen only a few times. Per the authors' pipeline: Estimation of nucleated cell counts relied on the amplification of reference gene primers. Here immunoSEQ multiplex PCR was the method, and the copy in TCRdb shows in-frame clones only, minus some. That table gives V, J and clone size, and the DNA gave D and trimming. The sample has around 260,000 clones, approximately 85% seen once. Trimming stripped 4 bases from V and 10 bases from J, with 12 bases between. Germline V gives CDR1 SGDLS, CDR2 YYNGEE. The CDR3 spans 13 residues. This receptor was identified in a human donor in a cohort sampled during active COVID-19. The specimen was peripheral blood. The rearrangement joins TRBV9 to TRBJ1-6, with D uncertain. CDR3 sequence reads: CASSLAGGSPLHF. The DNA of the CDR3 is TGTGCCAGCAGCTTAGCGGGCGGGTCACCCCTCCACTTT.